Below are 21 T cell receptor beta chains sequenced from a single sample in a study of T cells in localized non-small cell lung cancer. Libraries were prepared by immunoSEQ multiplex PCR; TCRdb keeps only in-frame clonotypes and omits some of them. Counted here are tens of thousands of clones, around nine tenths occurring once; the ten biggest clones make up less than 20%. The sample here was PBMCs, taken before any cancer treatment. The receptors come from a female donor with stage II lung adenocarcinoma.

This chain uses TRBV7-9 with TRBJ2-3; D unclear. The V end lost 11 bases, the J end lost 4 bases, and 16 bases lay between the germline ends. CDR1 and CDR2 (germline): SEHNR, FQNEAQ (reference sequence). This CDR3 spans 13 amino acids. This CDR3 is CASKGGFSDTQYF. Written as DNA, the CDR3 is TGTGCCTCGAAGGGTGGCTTTTCAGATACGCAGTATTTT.

The chain employs TRBV2 and TRBJ1-1; 8 bases fit TRBD1. The V gene end was trimmed by 9 bases and the J gene end by 5 bases; junction bases not matched to a gene: 8. Looked up from germline, CDR1 is SNHLY and CDR2 is FYNNEI. CDR3 length equals 13 residues. The CDR3 reads CAREHGQGTEAFF. CDR3 nucleotide sequence: TGTGCCAGAGAACATGGACAGGGAACTGAAGCTTTCTTT.

V and J are TRBV2 and TRBJ2-5; D is ambiguous. The CDR3 covers 13 residues. The germline V and J ends were trimmed by 2 bases and 8 bases, with 12 bases remaining between them. The germline CDR1 and CDR2 sequences are SNHLY and FYNNEI. CDR3 in DNA: TGTGCCAGCAGTGAACTACGTGGAGAAACCCAGTACTTC. Translation gives CASSELRGETQYF.

This clone has a single count. The V gene is TRBV7-8, the J gene TRBJ2-1; tentatively, D is TRBD2 (5 bases). Germline lookup yields CDR1 SGHVS and CDR2 FQNEAQ. The CDR3 is 17 residues long. V was shortened by 3 bases and J by 9 bases, with 24 bases between the two germline ends. CDR3 region: CASSFLALDSVRGEQFF. The CDR3 nucleotides read TGTGCCAGCAGCTTCCTGGCACTAGATTCGGTACGCGGTGAGCAGTTCTTC. The variable domain in full, completed from reference TRBV7-8 and TRBJ2-1, reads GAGVSQSPRYKVAKRGQDVALRCDPISGHVSLFWYQQALGQGPEFLTYFQNEAQLDKSGLPSDRFFAERPEGSVSTLKIQRTQQEDSAVYLCASSFLALDSVRGEQFFGPGTRLTVL.

This clone came up once. The chain employs TRBV5-1 and TRBJ1-6; D uncertain. Trimming removed 0 bases from V and 9 bases from J, with 10 bases in between. This CDR3 contains 14 residues. Germline assignment: CDR1 SGHRS and CDR2 YFSETQ. CDR3 bases: TGCGCCAGCAGCTTGGATATCGGGGTTTCACCCCTCCACTTT. Translation gives CASSLDIGVSPLHF.

The genes are TRBV5-5 and TRBJ2-3; no reliable D call. This CDR3 comprises 15 residues. CDR1 is SGHKS, CDR2 YYEKEE, per germline (reference sequence). V was trimmed by 2 bases and J by 4 bases, leaving 14 bases between them. The CDR3 region is CASSFGLFLADTQYF. The CDR3 coding sequence is TGTGCCAGCAGCTTTGGATTGTTTCTCGCAGATACGCAGTATTTT.

The gene calls are TRBV27 and TRBJ1-4, with 8 bases matching TRBD1. Germline CDR1 is MNHEY and CDR2 is SMNVEV (reference sequence). V trimming: 2 bases; J trimming: 7 bases; junction bases outside the gene matches: 6. The CDR3 runs 15 residues. The CDR3 protein is CASSLRDRSVEKLFF. The CDR3 DNA sequence: TGTGCCAGCAGTTTACGGGACAGGTCTGTTGAAAAACTGTTTTTT. Full variable domain (rest looked up from reference TRBV27 and TRBJ1-4): EAQVTQNPRYLITVTGKKLTVTCSQNMNHEYMSWYRQDPGLGLRQIYYSMNVEVTDKGDVPEGYKVSRKEKRNFPLILESPSPNQTSLYFCASSLRDRSVEKLFFGSGTQLSVL.

This chain uses TRBV25-1 with TRBJ1-4, with 8 positions matching TRBD1. The ends lost 4 bases at V and 7 bases at J; junction bases unmatched: 8. CDR1 MGHDK and CDR2 SYGVNS come from the germline V gene. CDR3 length equals 15 residues. CDR3 bases: TGTGCCAGCAGTGCTGGACAGGGTGAAGGTGAAAAACTGTTTTTT. It encodes CASSAGQGEGEKLFF.

The rearrangement joins TRBV30 to TRBJ1-1; no clear D gene. The CDR3 runs 15 residues. V lost 3 bases to trimming and J lost 1 base, with 15 bases between them. Germline V gene lookup returns CDR1 GTSNPN and CDR2 SVGIG (reference sequence). The CDR3 DNA sequence: TGTGCCTGGAGCGATACGAGACGGAAGAACACTGAAGCTTTCTTT. It translates to CAWSDTRRKNTEAFF. The entire variable domain, with the rest obtained from reference TRBV30 and TRBJ1-1, is as follows: SQTIHQWPATLVQPVGSPLSLECTVEGTSNPNLYWYRQAAGRGLQLLFYSVGIGQISSEVPQNLSASRPQDRQFILSSKKLLLSDSGFYLCAWSDTRRKNTEAFFGQGTRLTVV.

The genes are TRBV9 and TRBJ1-2; D may be TRBD1 (5 bases). The CDR3 contains 17 residues. CDR1 SGDLS and CDR2 YYNGEE come from the germline V gene. V lost 0 bases and J lost 6, with 21 bases in between. The CDR3 DNA reads as TGTGCCAGCAGCGTAGAATTTGGCAGGGAACTCGTAGATGGCTACACCTTC. Its translation is CASSVEFGRELVDGYTF.

The gene calls are TRBV6-5 and TRBJ1-2, with unresolved D. The CDR3 covers 11 residues. Trimming shortened V by 4 bases and J by 5 bases, and 5 bases separated the two germline ends. Germline V lookup: CDR1 MNHEY, CDR2 SVGAGI. CDR3 DNA: TGTGCCAGCAGTTTGGGATATGGCTACACCTTC. Its protein is CASSLGYGYTF.

V is TRBV25-1 and J is TRBJ1-6; D possibly corresponds to TRBD1 (5 bases). Looked up from germline, CDR1 is MGHDK and CDR2 is SYGVNS. This CDR3 has 14 residues. With 6 bases removed from V and 5 bases from J, the gap between germline ends came to 11 bases. CDR3: CASRPGRNNSPLHF. In DNA form, the CDR3 reads TGTGCCAGCAGGCCGGGACGGAATAATTCACCCCTCCACTTT.

This clone showed up just once. V usage is TRBV6-5 and J usage is TRBJ2-7; D is undetermined. Germline values: CDR1 MNHEY, CDR2 SVGAGI. This CDR3 region has 14 residues. V shed 2 bases and J shed 1 base, with 9 bases lying between them. CDR3 sequence: CASSYPGGSYEQYF. The DNA of the CDR3 is TGTGCCAGCAGTTACCCAGGTGGGTCCTACGAGCAGTACTTC.

The CDR3 region is CAWKQGAGGYTF. CDR3 DNA sequence: TGTGCCTGGAAACAGGGGGCTGGCGGCTACACCTTC. The chain joins TRBV30 to TRBJ1-2; 9 nucleotides match TRBD1. CDR1 and CDR2 (germline): GTSNPN, SVGIG (reference sequence). The CDR3 runs to 12 residues. Trimming at V came to 4 bases and at J to 8 bases, leaving 5 bases not matched to a gene.

V usage is TRBV27 and J usage is TRBJ2-3, with 7 positions matching TRBD2. This CDR3 is 15 amino acids long. V shed 6 bases and J 0 bases; nucleotides not matched to a gene: 6. The germline CDR1 and CDR2 sequences are MNHEY and SMNVEV (reference sequence). The CDR3 DNA reads as TGTGCCAGCAGCCCCTGGGGGGGGAGCACAGATACGCAGTATTTT. This translates into CASSPWGGSTDTQYF.

The chain carries TRBV18 and TRBJ1-3, with TRBD1 matching over 7 bases. Germline lookup yields CDR1 KGHSH and CDR2 LQKENI. The V and J ends lost 3 bases and 5 bases, in that order; junction bases with no gene match: 10. The CDR3 spans 16 residues. CDR3: CASSPPDRINRNTIYF. The CDR3 DNA reads as TGTGCCAGCTCACCCCCGGACAGGATCAACAGAAACACCATATATTTT.

The J gene is TRBJ1-2, the V gene TRBV27; D gene ambiguous. Trimming stripped 5 bases from V and 8 bases from J, with 15 bases between. The CDR3 sequence is 13 residues long. Germline CDR1 reads MNHEY; CDR2 reads SMNVEV (reference sequence). CDR3: CASSMADGWGYTF. The CDR3 nucleotides read TGTGCCAGCAGTATGGCCGACGGTTGGGGCTACACCTTC.

This chain connects TRBV19 to TRBJ2-7; the match to TRBD2 covers 10 bases. CDR3 length: 17 residues. Trimming at V came to 2 bases and at J to 2 bases, leaving 9 bases not matched to a gene. Germline V gene lookup returns CDR1 LNHDA and CDR2 SQIVND (reference sequence). In DNA, the CDR3 is TGTGCCAGTAGTATAAAAGGTATAACTAGCGGGGCCTACGAGCAGTACTTC. This encodes CASSIKGITSGAYEQYF.

V and J are TRBV19 and TRBJ1-4; no firm D call. In germline, CDR1 is LNHDA, CDR2 SQIVND (reference sequence). Trimming pared 5 bases from V and 7 bases from J, leaving 23 bases between. The CDR3 covers 17 residues. CDR3 in DNA: TGTGCCAGTAGTTCCCAAATACTGGGCGTTCGGGGTGAAAAACTGTTTTTT. This sequence encodes CASSSQILGVRGEKLFF.

The J gene is TRBJ1-1, the V gene TRBV5-4; D call uncertain. V lost 6 bases and J 0 bases, leaving 12 bases between the germline ends. This CDR3 has 14 residues. In germline, CDR1 is SGHNT, CDR2 YYREEE (reference sequence). The chain's CDR3 is CASTRGSLNTEAFF. The CDR3 nucleotides are TGTGCCAGCACCAGAGGGAGCCTGAACACTGAAGCTTTCTTT.

This chain joins TRBV5-5 and TRBJ2-5; no clear D. Germline loops: CDR1 SGHKS, CDR2 YYEKEE (reference sequence). The V and J ends lost 1 base and 5 bases respectively, with 21 bases between them. This CDR3 is built from 17 residues. For the CDR3, the DNA is TGTGCCAGCAGCTTGTACCCGATTTACCCGGCCGGGGAGACCCAGTACTTC. It specifies CASSLYPIYPAGETQYF.